The 17 T cell receptor beta chains given below trace back to one sample, sequenced in a study of T cells in Graves' hyperthyroidism and ophthalmopathy. There were TCR beta CDR3 regions amplified from RNA transcripts. TCR CDR3 underwent first-round RT-PCR with the HTBI primer set. TCRdb ran MiXCR on the multiplex PCR reads and lists one entry per CDR3 protein. The repertoire holds about 260,000 distinct CDR3 sequences, about 15% seen once, with 25% to 30% in the top ten. Sample: blood. Receptors originate from a woman aged 18-35 years with Graves' ophthalmopathy.

This clonotype was counted ten times or more. The V and J genes are TRBV7-2 and TRBJ2-3; no firm D call. Germline values: CDR1 SGHTA, CDR2 FQGNSA. V lost 1 base and J lost 5, with 7 bases in between. This CDR3 is built from 13 residues. The CDR3 DNA sequence: TGTGCCAGCAGCTTAGACCGGGTAGATACGCAGTATTTT. It translates to CASSLDRVDTQYF.

There are many counts of this clonotype. The rearrangement uses TRBV2 and TRBJ2-7; no firm D call. There are 15 residues in the CDR3. V gave up 1 base and J gave up 2 bases, with 12 bases separating them. CDR1 and CDR2 (germline): SNHLY, FYNNEI. CDR3 sequence (DNA): TGTGCCAGCAGTGAAGTGGGCAGTAAAACCTACGAGCAGTACTTC. It is translated as CASSEVGSKTYEQYF.

This clonotype showed up many times. The junction does not match germline at one end; this may be a read error. This rearrangement joins TRBV6-2 or TRBV6-3 to TRBJ1-1; D unclear. The CDR3 spans 17 residues. Germline lookup yields CDR1 MNHEY and CDR2 SVGEGT. CDR3 in amino acids: CAGSLSPAGTMNTEAFF. The DNA for the CDR3 is TGTGCCGGCAGCCTCTCCCCGGCAGGCACCATGAACACTGAAGCTTTCTTT.

This clonotype was counted many times. The rearrangement joins TRBV7-9 to TRBJ2-5; D gene uncertain. CDR1 SEHNR and CDR2 FQNEAQ come from the germline V gene (reference sequence). V shed 2 bases and J shed 3 bases, with 16 bases lying between them. This CDR3 has 16 residues. DNA for the CDR3: TGTGCCAGCAGCTTAATAATTGGGGTTGCCGAAGAGACCCAGTACTTC. This gives the protein CASSLIIGVAEETQYF.

This clonotype was counted only a few times. CDR3 amino acids: CASSQGVSSYNEQFF. The CDR3 region has the DNA TGTGCCAGCAGCCAAGGTGTGAGCTCCTACAATGAGCAGTTCTTC. The chain has TRBV14 and TRBJ2-1; no definite D call. The CDR3 sequence is 15 residues long. Germline loops: CDR1 SGHDN, CDR2 FVKESK. V lost 1 base, J lost 0 bases, and 7 bases lay in between.

This clonotype showed up many times. The chain is built from TRBV3-1 and TRBJ2-7; D possibly corresponds to TRBD2 (6 bases). Germline V lookup: CDR1 LGHDT, CDR2 YNNKEL (reference sequence). Trimming stripped 4 bases from V and 2 bases from J, with 9 bases between. CDR3 size: 13 residues. The CDR3 region has the DNA TGTGCCAGCAGCCCCTCGGGAGCCTACGAGCAGTACTTC. This codes for CASSPSGAYEQYF.

This clonotype was picked up many times. The chain couples TRBV30 to TRBJ2-3; TRBD1 or TRBD2 may be the D gene (6 bases each). V was pared by 3 bases and J by 9 bases, with 13 bases between. Germline-derived CDR1 and CDR2 are GTSNPN and SVGIG (reference sequence). CDR3 size: 12 residues. The CDR3 spells CAWSRGGLTQYF. Here the CDR3 DNA reads TGTGCCTGGAGCCGAGGGGGGTTGACGCAGTATTTT.

With regard to this clonotype: The junction and the germline gene differ at one end; a read error may be behind it. The chain carries TRBV28 and TRBJ2-1; 8 nucleotides line up with TRBD2. CDR3 length equals 14 residues. Germline V CDR1 and CDR2: MDHEN, SYDVKM. This chain's CDR3 is CASSFTSGINEQFF. The CDR3 bases are TGTGCCAGCAGTTTTACTAGCGGTATTAATGAGCAGTTCTTT.

Many counts were recorded for this clonotype. The chain joins TRBV18 to TRBJ2-1, with 10 bases matching TRBD2. Germline CDR1 is KGHSH and CDR2 is LQKENI. The CDR3 has 16 residues. J was trimmed by 5 bases and V by 2 bases; bases with no gene match: 6. The CDR3 is CASSPVSLAGDNEQFF. The CDR3 DNA sequence: TGTGCCAGCTCACCAGTAAGTCTAGCGGGGGACAATGAGCAGTTCTTC.

The gene calls are TRBV2 and TRBJ1-1; D gene unclear. Per the germline V gene, CDR1 is SNHLY and CDR2 is FYNNEI. The CDR3 length is 18 residues. V lost 6 bases and J lost 0, with 23 bases in between. CDR3 bases: TGTGCCAGCAGAGACGCGGACTACAGAGGACCTATGAACACTGAAGCTTTCTTT. Protein sequence: CASRDADYRGPMNTEAFF.

The rearrangement joins TRBV7-3 to TRBJ2-1, with D possibly matching TRBD2 (6 bases). The CDR3 spans 16 residues. CDR1 and CDR2 from the germline V gene are SGHTA and FQGTGA. V lost 5 bases to trimming and J lost 3 bases, with 17 bases between them. CDR3 nucleotides: TGTGCCAGCAGCACCAGGTGGGGCGGGAACTACAATGAGCAGTTCTTC. It yields the protein CASSTRWGGNYNEQFF.

This clonotype was seen repeatedly, ten times or more. This CDR3 is CASSLGTGVGETQYF. The CDR3, as DNA: TGTGCCAGCAGCTTAGGGACAGGGGTCGGCGAGACCCAGTACTTC. V is TRBV7-2 and J is TRBJ2-5; the match to TRBD1 covers 9 bases. Germline CDR1 SGHTA, CDR2 FQGNSA. There are 15 residues in the CDR3. V lost 1 base and J lost 5; bases outside the gene matches: 5.

This clonotype was observed many times. The chain uses TRBV20-1 and TRBJ2-7; D is undetermined. Per the germline V gene, CDR1 is DFQATT and CDR2 is SNEGSKA (reference sequence). V was clipped by 3 bases and J by 4 bases, with 13 bases between them. This CDR3 has 13 amino acids. This chain's CDR3 is CSASLGSEYEQYF. The CDR3 nucleotides read TGCAGTGCTAGTCTAGGGTCCGAGTACGAGCAGTACTTC.

In this sample, this clonotype turned up many times. This chain connects TRBV30 to TRBJ2-7; D remains ambiguous. This CDR3 comprises 12 residues. Per the germline V gene, CDR1 is GTSNPN and CDR2 is SVGIG (reference sequence). Deletions cut 7 bases from V and 5 bases from J, with 15 bases between. The CDR3 nucleotides read TGTGCCTCAGAAGGGATTTTGGACGAGCAGTACTTC. This encodes CASEGILDEQYF.

Ten or more counts support this clonotype. The chain's CDR3 is CATRRTGTSDTQYF. The CDR3 DNA reads TGTGCCACCAGAAGGACAGGTACTTCAGATACGCAGTATTTT. The gene calls are TRBV15 and TRBJ2-3, with TRBD1 matching over 7 bases. Trimming removed 6 bases from V and 4 bases from J; junction bases left unmatched: 7. Germline CDR1 LNHNV, CDR2 YYDKDF (reference sequence). The CDR3 length is 14 residues.

This clonotype came up many times. The V and J genes are TRBV10-1 and TRBJ2-7, with D uncertain. The CDR3 consists of 15 residues. The V end lost 0 bases, the J end lost 5 bases, and 14 bases lay between the germline ends. The germline V gene encodes CDR1 WNHNN and CDR2 SYGVQD (reference sequence). CDR3 region: CASSESFHGYDEQYF. CDR3 nucleotide sequence: TGCGCCAGCAGTGAGTCTTTCCACGGGTACGACGAGCAGTACTTC.

In its sample, this clonotype was seen many times. The chain carries TRBV14 and TRBJ1-2; D possibly corresponds to TRBD1 (5 bases). V gave up 4 bases and J gave up 2 bases, with 20 bases separating them. Germline CDR1 SGHDN, CDR2 FVKESK. The length of the CDR3 is 17 residues. Here the CDR3 DNA reads TGTGCCAGCAGCCCTCTTGACGGGGGATCGAAAAACTATGGCTACACCTTC. Amino acids: CASSPLDGGSKNYGYTF.